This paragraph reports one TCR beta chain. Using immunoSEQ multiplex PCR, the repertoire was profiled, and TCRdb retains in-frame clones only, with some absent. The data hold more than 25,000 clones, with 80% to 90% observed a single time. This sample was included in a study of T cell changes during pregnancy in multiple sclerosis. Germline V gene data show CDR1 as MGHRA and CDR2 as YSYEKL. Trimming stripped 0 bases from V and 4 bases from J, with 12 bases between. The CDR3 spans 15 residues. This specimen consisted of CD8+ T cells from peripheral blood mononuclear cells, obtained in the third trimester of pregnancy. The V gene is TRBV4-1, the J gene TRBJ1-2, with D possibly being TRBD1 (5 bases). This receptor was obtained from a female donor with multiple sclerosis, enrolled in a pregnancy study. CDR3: CASSQEGLTIYGYTF. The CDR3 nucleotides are TGCGCCAGCAGCCAAGAGGGGCTAACAATCTATGGCTACACCTTC.